Listed below are T cell receptor beta chains from one sample, sequenced in a study of CD8 T cells in Susac syndrome. TCRdb re-derived calls from the immunoSEQ multiplex PCR reads in MiXCR, one entry per CDR3 protein. The profile shows about 400,000 distinct CDR3 sequences, more than 80% of them singletons. The sample consisted of CD8+ T cells from PBMCs. The receptors were sampled from a human donor with multiple sclerosis. Both conserved end residues are part of each CDR3. The D gene is left open where the match is weak. Expanded clones get a size class; other rows say once, few or many, or leave the size out.

size: -
V: TRBV6-6
J: TRBJ1-1
D: -
length: 12
DNA: TGTGCCAGTCACAGGGAAAGCTCTGAAGCTTTCTTT
CDR3: CASHRESSEAFF

size: -
V: TRBV12-3/TRBV12-4
J: TRBJ2-3
D: TRBD1
length: 16
DNA: TGTGCCAGCAGGGGAAGGGACAGGGGAAACACAGATACGCAGTATTTT
CDR3: CASRGRDRGNTDTQYF

size: -
V: TRBV9
J: TRBJ1-1
D: TRBD1
length: 17
DNA: TGTGCCAGCAGCAACACCGGGACAGGTATGGAGAACACTGAAGCTTTCTTT
CDR3: CASSNTGTGMENTEAFF

size: few
V: TRBV6-1
J: TRBJ1-2
D: TRBD1
length: 14
DNA: TGTGCCAGCAGCCCGAGGGACAGGGCGGATGGCTACACCTTC
CDR3: CASSPRDRADGYTF

size: -
V: TRBV14
J: TRBJ2-1
D: TRBD2
length: 20
DNA: TGTGCCAGCAGCCAAGATGTCCTAGCGGGGCCCCGGAGCTCCTACAATGAGCAGTTCTTC
CDR3: CASSQDVLAGPRSSYNEQFF

size: -
V: TRBV2
J: TRBJ1-4
D: -
length: 14
DNA: TGTGCCAGCAGTGCGACAGGATTTAATGAAAAACTGTTTTTT
CDR3: CASSATGFNEKLFF

size: -
V: TRBV6-5
J: TRBJ1-5
D: -
length: 13
DNA: TGTGCCAGCAGAGCGGACTACCGCGGGCCCCAGCATTTT
CDR3: CASRADYRGPQHF

size: -
V: TRBV2
J: TRBJ1-4
D: -
length: 16
DNA: TGTGCCAGCATTAATCCCGGAGGGGGGCCTAATGAAAAACTGTTTTTT
CDR3: CASINPGGGPNEKLFF

size: -
V: TRBV14
J: TRBJ1-1
D: TRBD1
length: 13
DNA: TGTGCCAGCAGCCTTGAGGGGGCGGATTCAGCTTTCTTT
CDR3: CASSLEGADSAFF

size: few
V: TRBV12-3/TRBV12-4
J: TRBJ2-1
D: TRBD2
length: 15
DNA: TGTGCCAGCAGTTTGACTAGCGGGGACTACAATGAGCAGTTCTTC
CDR3: CASSLTSGDYNEQFF

size: -
V: TRBV27
J: TRBJ2-7
D: TRBD1
length: 15
DNA: TGTGCCAGCAGCCATATCCCACAGGGGGCCTACGAGCAGTACTTC
CDR3: CASSHIPQGAYEQYF

size: -
V: TRBV7-6
J: TRBJ1-1
D: -
length: 13
DNA: TGTGCCAGCAGCTTAGCTGACAACACTGAAGCTTTCTTT
CDR3: CASSLADNTEAFF

size: -
V: TRBV20-1
J: TRBJ2-3
D: -
length: 16
DNA: TGCAGTGCTAGGGGGGACGGAGCGTCACTCTCAGATACGCAGTATTTT
CDR3: CSARGDGASLSDTQYF

size: -
V: TRBV20-1
J: TRBJ1-1
D: -
length: 19
DNA: TGCAGTGCTAGATCAACGAGGGAGGGGGAGTCGGACTGGGACACTGAAGCTTTCTTT
CDR3: CSARSTREGESDWDTEAFF